This is a list of T cell receptor beta chains from one sample in a study of regulatory T cells in long-lasting Graves disease. TCRdb re-analysed the multiplex PCR reads in MiXCR, keeping a single row per CDR3 protein. The data show approximately 500,000 distinct CDR3 sequences, 20% to 25% seen once. The starting material was peripheral blood mononuclear cells (PBMCs), obtained when the disease was refractory, from a patient treated with antithyroid drugs. Every receptor here comes from a female donor with Graves disease. The CDR3 runs from the conserved cysteine through the conserved F or W. Fields, in order: D gene, clone size, V gene, J gene, CDR3 DNA, CDR3 protein. The D gene is left open where the match is weak. Rows give clone size only sometimes, using once, few, many, or a class for an expanded clone.

>.|.|TRBV6-9|TRBJ1-1
TGTGCCAGCAGTTACGGGGGAAACGAAGCTTTCTTT
CASSYGGNEAFF
>.|many|TRBV6-1|TRBJ1-2
TGTGCCAGCAGTGAACTACTGGATGGCTACACCTTC
CASSELLDGYTF
>.|many|TRBV6-5|TRBJ1-2
TGTGCCAGCAGTTTGGACGGGGAGGATTGGGGCTACACCTTC
CASSLDGEDWGYTF
>.|few|TRBV12-3/TRBV12-4|TRBJ2-2
TGTGCCAGCGAAAAGACGTCCGGGGAGCTGTTTTTT
CASEKTSGELFF
>.|.|TRBV11-2|TRBJ1-2
TGTGCCAGCAGCTCACGTCTGCCTAACTATGGCTACACCTTC
CASSSRLPNYGYTF
>TRBD2|few|TRBV27|TRBJ2-1
TGTGCCAGCAGTGCGGGGGGACCCTACAATGAGCAGTTCTTC
CASSAGGPYNEQFF
>.|.|TRBV7-2|TRBJ1-5
TGTGCCAGCAGCTTAGAACAGGCCCCTAGCAATCAGCCCCAGCATTTT
CASSLEQAPSNQPQHF
>.|few|TRBV19|TRBJ1-6
TGTGCCAGTAGTATAACTGATTCACCCCTCCACTTT
CASSITDSPLHF
>TRBD1|many|TRBV11-3|TRBJ1-6
TGTGCCAGCAGCTCCGAACTCCCAGGGGGCTCCTATAATTCACCCCTCCACTTT
CASSSELPGGSYNSPLHF
>TRBD2|many|TRBV13|TRBJ2-5
TGTGCCAGCAGCTCCTCTAGCGGGAGAATGAAGACCCAGTACTTC
CASSSSSGRMKTQYF
>.|many|TRBV6-1|TRBJ2-7
TGTGCCAGCAGTCCGCTCGCTAGCGCTATGTCGTACGAGCAGTACTTC
CASSPLASAMSYEQYF
>TRBD2|once|TRBV4-1|TRBJ2-7
TGCGCCAGCAGCCAAGCCTCATCGACTAGCGGATCCTACGAGCAGTACTTC
CASSQASSTSGSYEQYF
>.|many|TRBV3-1|TRBJ2-5
TGTGCCAGCAGCCAGGGGGGGACCCAGTACTTC
CASSQGGTQYF
>TRBD1|.|TRBV20-1|TRBJ2-7
TGCAGTGCGGTCGGACAGGGCAGCGAGCAGTACTTC
CSAVGQGSEQYF
>.|.|TRBV7-8|TRBJ1-5
TGTGCCAGCAGCGAGATCCCCTCATCGGCCCAGCATTTT
CASSEIPSSAQHF
>.|many|TRBV2|TRBJ1-4
TGTGCCAGCAGTAAAAAACAGGCTGCAACTAATGAAAAACTGTTTTTT
CASSKKQAATNEKLFF
>.|few|TRBV4-1|TRBJ2-7
TGCGCCAGCAGCCACCAAGTGACAGACTACGAGCAGTACTTC
CASSHQVTDYEQYF
>.|.|TRBV3-1|TRBJ1-6
TGTGCCAGCAGCCAGATCAGCGGGCGTTCACCCCTCCACTTT
CASSQISGRSPLHF
>.|many|TRBV6-5|TRBJ2-7
TGTGCCAGCAGCTACGACATTAGTCTGTACGAGCAGTACTTC
CASSYDISLYEQYF
>.|many|TRBV27|TRBJ1-1
TGTGCCAGCAGTTTATCAGGAGGCCCCCTGAACACTGAAGCTTTCTTT
CASSLSGGPLNTEAFF
>.|many|TRBV2|TRBJ2-5
TGTGCCAGCAGGGGCGGGAATGGAGAGACCCAGTACTTC
CASRGGNGETQYF
>.|.|TRBV28|TRBJ1-3
TGTGCCAGCAGCATAACAGGGTTGGCTGGAAACACCATATATTTT
CASSITGLAGNTIYF
>TRBD2|many|TRBV11-2|TRBJ2-7
TGTGCCAGCAGCTTAGTGGCTAGCGGGGGGGCCTACGAGCAGTACTTC
CASSLVASGGAYEQYF
>.|many|TRBV24-1|TRBJ2-5
TGTGCCACCAGTGCTGAGGAACCCGTAGAGACCCAGTACTTC
CATSAEEPVETQYF
>TRBD2|few|TRBV6-1|TRBJ2-7
TGTGCCAGCAGTACACCGGGACTAGCGGGAGGAAGATACGAGCAGTACTTC
CASSTPGLAGGRYEQYF
>TRBD2|many|TRBV28|TRBJ2-5
TGTGCCAGCAGCACAACCTTAGCGGGGAGTGGAGAGACCCAGTACTTC
CASSTTLAGSGETQYF
>TRBD1|many|TRBV7-9|TRBJ2-2
TGTGCCAGCAGCTTGGGACAGCTTAACACCGGGGAGCTGTTTTTT
CASSLGQLNTGELFF
>.|many|TRBV24-1|TRBJ1-2
TGTGCCACCAGTGAGACGGCCCCTAACTATGGCTACACCTTC
CATSETAPNYGYTF
>.|many|TRBV12-5|TRBJ2-2
TGTGCTAGTGGTTTGGTCCGCCAGGGATTGCAGGGCGGGAACACCGGGGAGCTGTTTTTT
CASGLVRQGLQGGNTGELFF
>.|.|TRBV20-1|TRBJ1-1
TGCAGTGCTAGAGCTCCGACACCTCGGACAGAGTACACTGAAGCTTTCTTT
CSARAPTPRTEYTEAFF
>.|many|TRBV28|TRBJ1-5
TGTGCCAGCAGGAGACATAGAAATCAGCCCCAGCATTTT
CASRRHRNQPQHF
>TRBD2|few|TRBV7-9|TRBJ2-7
TGTGCCAGCAGCCGGAGGGTAACTAGCGGGGGTTCCTACGAGCAGTACTTC
CASSRRVTSGGSYEQYF
>.|few|TRBV27|TRBJ2-5
TGTGCCAGCAGTCCAGTACCTAGCACGGAGACCCAGTACTTC
CASSPVPSTETQYF
>TRBD2|.|TRBV7-9|TRBJ2-1
TGTGCCAGCAGCACAGGACTAGCGGGGGGGCCCTATGAGCAGTTCTTC
CASSTGLAGGPYEQFF
>.|many|TRBV13|TRBJ1-6
TGTGCCAGCAGCTTAGCCGGGGGCGAGGATTCACCCCTCCACTTT
CASSLAGGEDSPLHF
>.|many|TRBV11-2|TRBJ2-5
TGTGCCAGCAGGTCCCTCAGCCAAGAGACCCAGTACTTC
CASRSLSQETQYF
>.|.|TRBV5-4|TRBJ2-2
TGTGCCAGCAGCAGCCGGAGGGGGAGAAACACCGGGGAGCTGTTTTTT
CASSSRRGRNTGELFF
>.|.|TRBV20-1|TRBJ1-2
TGCAGTGCTAGAGTGGCCGGTAACTATGGCTACACCTTC
CSARVAGNYGYTF
>TRBD1|many|TRBV12-3/TRBV12-4|TRBJ1-1
TGTGCCAGCAGTCCCCCGACAGGGCGGAACACTGAAGCTTTCTTT
CASSPPTGRNTEAFF
>TRBD1|many|TRBV28|TRBJ2-7
TGTGCCAGCAGTTTAATCCACAGGGGGATTCCGGGGGAGCAGTACTTC
CASSLIHRGIPGEQYF
>TRBD1|.|TRBV20-1|TRBJ2-7
TGCAGTGCTAGACCGACAGACAGGGCGGCACCTGGCGAGCAGTACTTC
CSARPTDRAAPGEQYF
>.|.|TRBV19|TRBJ1-4
TGTGCCAGTACGGTAACGGCTAATGAAAAACTGTTTTTT
CASTVTANEKLFF
>.|many|TRBV7-8|TRBJ2-5
TGTGCCAGCAGCCTACAGTCTCAAGAGACCCAGTACTTC
CASSLQSQETQYF
>.|few|TRBV20-1|TRBJ2-5
TGCAGTGCCCCGGACCAGGGGTTTGGGGAGACCCAGTACTTC
CSAPDQGFGETQYF
>TRBD1|.|TRBV19|TRBJ1-1
TGTGCCAGTAGGGCAAGGGGGCTGAACACTGAAGCTTTCTTT
CASRARGLNTEAFF
>TRBD1|.|TRBV20-1|TRBJ2-7
TGCAGTGCTAGAGGACAGGGGGCGAGGAGGTACTTC
CSARGQGARRYF